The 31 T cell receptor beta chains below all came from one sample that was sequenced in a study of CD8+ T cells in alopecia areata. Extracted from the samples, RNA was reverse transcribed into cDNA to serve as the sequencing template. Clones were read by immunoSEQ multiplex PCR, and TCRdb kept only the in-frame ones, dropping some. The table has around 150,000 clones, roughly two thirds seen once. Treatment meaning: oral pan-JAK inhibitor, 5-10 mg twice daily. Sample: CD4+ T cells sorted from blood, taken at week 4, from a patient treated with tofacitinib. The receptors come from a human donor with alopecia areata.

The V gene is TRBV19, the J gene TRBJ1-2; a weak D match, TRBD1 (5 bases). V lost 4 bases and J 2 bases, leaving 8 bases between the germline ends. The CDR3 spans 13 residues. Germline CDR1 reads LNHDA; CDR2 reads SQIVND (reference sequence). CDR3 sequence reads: CASSKTVNYGYTF. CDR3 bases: TGTGCCAGTAGTAAGACAGTCAACTATGGCTACACCTTC.

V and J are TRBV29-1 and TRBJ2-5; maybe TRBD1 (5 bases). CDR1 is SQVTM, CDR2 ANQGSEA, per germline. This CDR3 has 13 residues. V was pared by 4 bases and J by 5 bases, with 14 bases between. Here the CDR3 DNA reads TGCAGCGTTGTCCCGAAGGGGCGGGAGACCCAGTACTTC. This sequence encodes CSVVPKGRETQYF. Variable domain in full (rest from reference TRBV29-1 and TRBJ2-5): SAVISQKPSRDICQRGTSLTIQCQVDSQVTMMFWYRQQPGQSLTLIATANQGSEATYESGFVIDKFPISRPNLTFSTLTVSNMSPEDSSIYLCSVVPKGRETQYFGPGTRLLVL.

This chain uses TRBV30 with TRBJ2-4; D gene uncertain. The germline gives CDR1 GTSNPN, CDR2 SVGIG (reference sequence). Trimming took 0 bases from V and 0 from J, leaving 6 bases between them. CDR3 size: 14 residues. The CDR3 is CAWSVGRAKNIQYF. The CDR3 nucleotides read TGTGCCTGGAGTGTAGGGCGAGCCAAAAACATTCAGTACTTC.

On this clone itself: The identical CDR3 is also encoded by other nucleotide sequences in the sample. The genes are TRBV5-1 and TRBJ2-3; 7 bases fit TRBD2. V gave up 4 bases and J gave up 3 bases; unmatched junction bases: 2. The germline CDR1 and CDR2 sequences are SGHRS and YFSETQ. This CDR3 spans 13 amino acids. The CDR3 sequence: CASSPGGTDTQYF. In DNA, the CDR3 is TGCGCCAGCAGCCCCGGGGGGACAGATACGCAGTATTTT.

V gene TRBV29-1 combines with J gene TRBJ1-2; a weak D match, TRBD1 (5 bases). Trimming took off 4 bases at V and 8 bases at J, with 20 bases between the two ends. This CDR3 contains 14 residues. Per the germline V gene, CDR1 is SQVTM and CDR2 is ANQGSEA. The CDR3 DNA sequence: TGCAGCGTTGGGGGGGGACGGATTCGGTCCGGCTACACCTTC. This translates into CSVGGGRIRSGYTF. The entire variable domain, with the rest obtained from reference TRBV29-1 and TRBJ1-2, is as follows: SAVISQKPSRDICQRGTSLTIQCQVDSQVTMMFWYRQQPGQSLTLIATANQGSEATYESGFVIDKFPISRPNLTFSTLTVSNMSPEDSSIYLCSVGGGRIRSGYTFGSGTRLTVV.

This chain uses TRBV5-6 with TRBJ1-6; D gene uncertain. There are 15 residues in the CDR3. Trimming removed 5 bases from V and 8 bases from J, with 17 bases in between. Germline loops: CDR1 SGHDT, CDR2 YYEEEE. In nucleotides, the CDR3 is TGTGCCAGCAGAGGGAGAGAACTCCCCTATTCACCCCTCCACTTT. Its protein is CASRGRELPYSPLHF.

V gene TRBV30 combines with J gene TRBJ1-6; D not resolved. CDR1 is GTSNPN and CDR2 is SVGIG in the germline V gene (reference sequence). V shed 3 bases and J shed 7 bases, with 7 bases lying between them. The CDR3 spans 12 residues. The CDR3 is CAWSPLNSPLHF. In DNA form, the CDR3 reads TGTGCCTGGAGCCCCTTGAATTCACCCCTCCACTTT.

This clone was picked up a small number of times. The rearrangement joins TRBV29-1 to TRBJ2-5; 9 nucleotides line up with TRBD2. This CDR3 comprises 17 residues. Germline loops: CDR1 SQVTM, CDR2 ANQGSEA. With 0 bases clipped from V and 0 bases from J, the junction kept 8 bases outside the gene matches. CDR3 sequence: CSVEDWGLAGHQETQYF. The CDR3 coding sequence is TGCAGCGTTGAAGATTGGGGGCTAGCGGGGCACCAAGAGACCCAGTACTTC.

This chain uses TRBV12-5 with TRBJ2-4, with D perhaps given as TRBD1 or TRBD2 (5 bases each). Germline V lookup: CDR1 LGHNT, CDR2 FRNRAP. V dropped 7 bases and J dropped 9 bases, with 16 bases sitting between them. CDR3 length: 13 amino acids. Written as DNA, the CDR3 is TGTGCTAGTGCCATCGGGGCGAACCTCATTCAGTACTTC. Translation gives CASAIGANLIQYF.

Here the CDR3 DNA reads TGTGCCAGCAGTGCCCTACAGGGGCGGGAGGGCTATGGCTACACCTTC. Translated, it gives CASSALQGREGYGYTF. This sequence joins TRBV27 and TRBJ1-2; TRBD1 aligns across 7 bases. The length of the CDR3 is 16 residues. Trimming took 5 bases from V and 4 from J; bases not matched to a gene: 13. The germline gives CDR1 MNHEY, CDR2 SMNVEV (reference sequence).

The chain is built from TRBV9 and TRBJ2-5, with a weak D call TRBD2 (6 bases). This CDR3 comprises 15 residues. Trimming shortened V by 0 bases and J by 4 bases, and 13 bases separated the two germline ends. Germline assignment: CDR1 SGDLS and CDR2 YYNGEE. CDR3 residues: CASSVGGGRGETQYF. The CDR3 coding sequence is TGTGCCAGCAGCGTAGGGGGAGGCCGGGGAGAGACCCAGTACTTC.

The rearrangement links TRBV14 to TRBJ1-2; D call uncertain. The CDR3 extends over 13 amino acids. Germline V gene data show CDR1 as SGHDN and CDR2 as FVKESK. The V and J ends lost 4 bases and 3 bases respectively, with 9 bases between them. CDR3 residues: CASSPQIDYGYTF. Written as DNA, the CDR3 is TGTGCCAGCAGCCCCCAGATAGACTATGGCTACACCTTC.

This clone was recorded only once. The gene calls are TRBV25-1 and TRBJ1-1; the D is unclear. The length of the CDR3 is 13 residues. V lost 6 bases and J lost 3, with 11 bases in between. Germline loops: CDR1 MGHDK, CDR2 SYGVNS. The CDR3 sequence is CASSFLTDTEAFF. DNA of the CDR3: TGTGCCAGCAGCTTCCTGACGGACACTGAAGCTTTCTTT.

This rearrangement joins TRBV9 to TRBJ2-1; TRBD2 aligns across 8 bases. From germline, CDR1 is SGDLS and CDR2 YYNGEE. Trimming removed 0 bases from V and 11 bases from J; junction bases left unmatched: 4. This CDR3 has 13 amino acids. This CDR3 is CASSVETSGKQFF. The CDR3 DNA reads TGTGCCAGCAGCGTAGAAACTAGCGGTAAGCAGTTCTTC.

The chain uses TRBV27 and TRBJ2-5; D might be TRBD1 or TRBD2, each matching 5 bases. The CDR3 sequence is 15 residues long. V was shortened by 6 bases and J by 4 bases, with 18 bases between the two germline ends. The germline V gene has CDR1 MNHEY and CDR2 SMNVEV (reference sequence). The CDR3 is CASSAFERGLETQYF. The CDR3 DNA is TGTGCCAGCAGCGCCTTTGAGAGGGGTTTAGAGACCCAGTACTTC.

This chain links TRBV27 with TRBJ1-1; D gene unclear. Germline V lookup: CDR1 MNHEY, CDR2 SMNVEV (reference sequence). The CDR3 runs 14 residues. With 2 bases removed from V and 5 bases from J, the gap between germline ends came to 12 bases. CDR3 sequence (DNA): TGTGCCAGCAGTTTAGCCCTAGGACGGACTGAAGCTTTCTTT. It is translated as CASSLALGRTEAFF.

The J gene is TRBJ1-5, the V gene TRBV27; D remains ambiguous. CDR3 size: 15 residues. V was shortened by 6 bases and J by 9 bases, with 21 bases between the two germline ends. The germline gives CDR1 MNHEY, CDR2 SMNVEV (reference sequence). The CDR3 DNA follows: TGTGCCAGCAGCCCCGTCGTCGGCGGCACGGCGCCCCAGCATTTT. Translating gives CASSPVVGGTAPQHF.

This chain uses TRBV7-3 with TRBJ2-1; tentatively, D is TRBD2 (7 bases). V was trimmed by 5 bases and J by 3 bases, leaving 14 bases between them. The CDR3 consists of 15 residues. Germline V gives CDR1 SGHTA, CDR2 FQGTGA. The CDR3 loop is CASSLDGGLYNEQFF. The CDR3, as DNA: TGTGCCAGCAGCCTCGACGGGGGGCTCTACAATGAGCAGTTCTTC.

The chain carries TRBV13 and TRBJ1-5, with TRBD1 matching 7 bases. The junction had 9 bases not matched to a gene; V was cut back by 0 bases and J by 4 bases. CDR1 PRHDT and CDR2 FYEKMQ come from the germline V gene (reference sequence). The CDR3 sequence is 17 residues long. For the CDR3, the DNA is TGTGCCAGCAGCTTAGGCGAAGACAGGGTACGAAATCAGCCCCAGCATTTT. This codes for CASSLGEDRVRNQPQHF.

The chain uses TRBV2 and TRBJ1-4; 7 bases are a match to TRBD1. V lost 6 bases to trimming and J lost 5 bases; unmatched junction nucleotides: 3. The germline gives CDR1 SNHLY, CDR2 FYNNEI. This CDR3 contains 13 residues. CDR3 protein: CASRGQLNEKLFF. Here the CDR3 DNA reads TGTGCCAGCAGGGGACAGCTGAATGAAAAACTGTTTTTT.

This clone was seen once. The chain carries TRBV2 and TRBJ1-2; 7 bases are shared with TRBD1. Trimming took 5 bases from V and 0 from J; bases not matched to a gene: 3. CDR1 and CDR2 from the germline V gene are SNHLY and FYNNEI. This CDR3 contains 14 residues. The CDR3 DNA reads TGTGCCAGCAGTCAACAGGGGACTAACTATGGCTACACCTTC. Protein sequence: CASSQQGTNYGYTF.

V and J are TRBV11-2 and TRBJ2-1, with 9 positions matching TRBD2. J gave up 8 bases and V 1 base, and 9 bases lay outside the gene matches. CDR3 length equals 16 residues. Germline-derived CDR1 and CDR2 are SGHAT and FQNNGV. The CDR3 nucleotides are TGTGCCAGCAGCTTAGGGGCTAGCGGGGTTTGGGATGAGCAGTTCTTC. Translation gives CASSLGASGVWDEQFF. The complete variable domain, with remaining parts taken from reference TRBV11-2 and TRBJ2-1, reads EAGVAQSPRYKIIEKRQSVAFWCNPISGHATLYWYQQILGQGPKLLIQFQNNGVVDDSQLPKDRFSAERLKGVDSTLKIQPAKLEDSAVYLCASSLGASGVWDEQFFGPGTRLTVL.

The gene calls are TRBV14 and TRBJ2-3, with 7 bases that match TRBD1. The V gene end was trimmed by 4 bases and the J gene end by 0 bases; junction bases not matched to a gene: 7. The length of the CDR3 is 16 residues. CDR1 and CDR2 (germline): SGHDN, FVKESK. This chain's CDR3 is CASSRRGQVSTDTQYF. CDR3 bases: TGTGCCAGCAGCCGAAGAGGACAGGTTAGCACAGATACGCAGTATTTT.

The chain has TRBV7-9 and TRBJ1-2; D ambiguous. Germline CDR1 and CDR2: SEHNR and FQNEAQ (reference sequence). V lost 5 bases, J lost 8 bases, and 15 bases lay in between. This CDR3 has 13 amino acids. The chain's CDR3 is CASSQSGGVGYTF. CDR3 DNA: TGTGCCAGCAGCCAAAGCGGCGGTGTCGGCTACACCTTC.

The CDR3, as DNA: TGCAGCGCCAAGCGTGGGACTAGCGGGAAAGAGACCCAGTACTTC. It yields the protein CSAKRGTSGKETQYF. J is TRBJ2-5 and V is TRBV29-1; TRBD2 aligns across 13 bases. The CDR3 covers 15 residues. V was clipped by 7 bases and J by 3 bases; unmatched bases: 8. Germline V gives CDR1 SQVTM, CDR2 ANQGSEA.

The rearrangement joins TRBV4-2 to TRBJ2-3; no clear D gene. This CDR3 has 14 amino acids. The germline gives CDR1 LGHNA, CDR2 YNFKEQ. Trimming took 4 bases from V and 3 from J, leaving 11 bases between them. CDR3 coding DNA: TGTGCCAGCAGCCCAGGACGGATAACAGATACGCAGTATTTT. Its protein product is CASSPGRITDTQYF.

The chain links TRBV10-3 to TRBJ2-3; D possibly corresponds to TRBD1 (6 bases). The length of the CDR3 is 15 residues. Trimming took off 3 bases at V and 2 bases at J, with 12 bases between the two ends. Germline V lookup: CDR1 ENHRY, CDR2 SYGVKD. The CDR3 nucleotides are TGTGCCATCAGTGAAATGAACAGGGACACAGATACGCAGTATTTT. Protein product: CAISEMNRDTDTQYF.

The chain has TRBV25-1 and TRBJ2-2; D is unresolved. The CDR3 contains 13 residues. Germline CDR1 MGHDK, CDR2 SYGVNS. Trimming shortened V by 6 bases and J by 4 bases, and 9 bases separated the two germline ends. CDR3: CASSPKRTGELFF. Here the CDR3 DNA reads TGTGCCAGCAGCCCCAAACGCACCGGGGAGCTGTTTTTT. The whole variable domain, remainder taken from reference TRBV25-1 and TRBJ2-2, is EADIYQTPRYLVIGTGKKITLECSQTMGHDKMYWYQQDPGMELHLIHYSYGVNSTEKGDLSSESTVSRIRTEHFPLTLESARPSHTSQYLCASSPKRTGELFFGEGSRLTVL.

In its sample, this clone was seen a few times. The CDR3 nucleotides are TGTGCCAGCAGCCCTCGGGCGGGGGCAGGGTCCTACGAGCAGTACTTC. This gives the protein CASSPRAGAGSYEQYF. V is TRBV9 and J is TRBJ2-7, with D possibly matching TRBD2 (7 bases). CDR1 is SGDLS and CDR2 is YYNGEE in the germline V gene. Trimming took off 4 bases at V and 1 base at J, with 18 bases between the two ends. The CDR3 covers 16 residues.

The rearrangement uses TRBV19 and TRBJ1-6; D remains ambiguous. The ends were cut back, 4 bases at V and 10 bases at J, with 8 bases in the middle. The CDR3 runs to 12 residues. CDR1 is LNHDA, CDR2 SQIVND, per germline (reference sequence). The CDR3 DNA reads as TGTGCCAGTAGTACTACACGGTCACCCCTCCACTTT. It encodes CASSTTRSPLHF.

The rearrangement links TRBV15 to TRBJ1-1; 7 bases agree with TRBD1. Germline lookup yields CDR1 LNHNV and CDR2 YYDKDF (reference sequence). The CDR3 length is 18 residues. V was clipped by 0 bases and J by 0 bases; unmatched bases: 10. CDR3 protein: CATSRERRGRFVNTEAFF. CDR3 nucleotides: TGTGCCACCAGCAGAGAAAGGAGGGGGCGGTTTGTGAACACTGAAGCTTTCTTT.